A single sample gave rise to the 17 T cell receptor beta chains below, sequenced in a study of blood T cells in healthy people across ages (dated by TCRdb to the mid-2010s). The library was built by means of 5' RACE. The listed sequencing device is Illumina HiSeq 2500. A second roughly 6 to 12 cycle PCR used a sample-barcoded 5' primer and a J-beta primer mix. TCRdb handled the public reads itself, with Q25 trimming in fastp and clone calling in MiXCR, and kept productive beta chains. Duplicate CDR3 protein sequences are folded into a single record with the most common DNA and genes. This sample lists around 1.5 million distinct CDR3 sequences; approximately 59% were detected once. The ten largest account for 6.5% to 8.5% of the sample. The specimen sequenced was blood. The receptors were gathered from a man between 18 and 35 years old in good health.

The CDR3 sequence: CSGGKASGSSGELFF. The CDR3 DNA is TGCAGCGGCGGGAAAGCTAGCGGGAGTTCCGGGGAGCTGTTTTTT. V and J are TRBV29-1 and TRBJ2-2; 10 bases align to TRBD2. This CDR3 has 15 residues. The germline CDR1 and CDR2 sequences are SQVTM and ANQGSEA. Losses at the gene ends were 7 bases for V and 6 bases for J; bases not matched to a gene: 11.

The chain uses TRBV15 and TRBJ1-1; D possibly corresponds to TRBD1 (5 bases). Trimming cost V 0 bases and J 6 bases, with 23 bases left between them. This CDR3 comprises 18 residues. Germline CDR1 is LNHNV and CDR2 is YYDKDF (reference sequence). Written as DNA, the CDR3 is TGTGCCACCAGCAGAGACCACATGAGCAGGGAGAAGAGGGCTGAAGCTTTCTTT. This encodes CATSRDHMSREKRAEAFF.

Only a few counts were recorded for this clonotype. This sequence joins TRBV10-3 and TRBJ2-7; D could derive from TRBD1 or TRBD2 (6 bases each). V gave up 3 bases and J gave up 2 bases, with 14 bases separating them. CDR1 ENHRY and CDR2 SYGVKD come from the germline V gene. The CDR3 totals 15 residues. This chain's CDR3 is CAISDRGVDPYEQYF. CDR3 DNA: TGTGCCATCAGTGATAGGGGGGTAGACCCCTACGAGCAGTACTTC.

This chain uses TRBV29-1 with TRBJ2-1; D call uncertain. The length of the CDR3 is 16 residues. CDR1 is SQVTM and CDR2 is ANQGSEA in the germline V gene. V was pared by 3 bases and J by 0 bases, with 15 bases between. CDR3 sequence: CSVDSFNGSSYNEQFF. The CDR3 nucleotides read TGCAGCGTTGATTCCTTTAACGGTAGCTCCTACAATGAGCAGTTCTTC.

The rearrangement links TRBV28 to TRBJ1-5; D is possibly TRBD1 (6 bases). Deletions cut 6 bases from V and 5 bases from J, with 14 bases between. From germline, CDR1 is MDHEN and CDR2 SYDVKM. The CDR3 has 14 amino acids. CDR3 nucleotides: TGTGCCAGCAGAACCACAGGGCCCCATCAGCCCCAGCATTTT. It codes for CASRTTGPHQPQHF.

J is TRBJ2-1 and V is TRBV4-1, with D unresolved. Deletions cut 4 bases from V and 10 bases from J, with 11 bases between. This CDR3 region has 12 residues. Germline V gene lookup returns CDR1 MGHRA and CDR2 YSYEKL. In DNA, the CDR3 is TGCGCCAGCAGCCGTGACCGCTCCGAGCAGTTCTTC. This translates into CASSRDRSEQFF.

V and J are TRBV10-3 and TRBJ2-7, with D perhaps TRBD1 (5 bases). This CDR3 region has 13 residues. CDR1 ENHRY and CDR2 SYGVKD come from the germline V gene. Trimming left V 6 bases short and J 5 bases short, with 14 bases between. CDR3 DNA sequence: TGTGCCATCAGGCAGGGTGGTTTCAACGAGCAGTACTTC. Protein: CAIRQGGFNEQYF.

The V gene is TRBV7-2, the J gene TRBJ2-7, with 7 bases lining up with TRBD1. Germline assignment: CDR1 SGHTA and CDR2 FQGNSA. CDR3 length: 15 residues. With V trimmed by 4 bases and J by 0 bases, 6 bases remained unmatched. The CDR3 spells CASSWQGDSSYEQYF. The CDR3, as DNA: TGTGCCAGCAGCTGGCAGGGGGACAGCTCCTACGAGCAGTACTTC.

The sample holds many counts of this clonotype. This chain uses TRBV12-3 or TRBV12-4 with TRBJ2-7; 7 bases line up with TRBD2. CDR3 size: 14 residues. With V trimmed by 1 base and J by 4 bases, 4 bases remained unmatched. CDR3 bases: TGTGCCAGCAGTTTAGGCGGGAGCGCGTACGAGCAGTACTTC. Residues: CASSLGGSAYEQYF.

The V gene is TRBV6-5, the J gene TRBJ2-5; D may correspond to TRBD1 or TRBD2 (6 bases each). Germline V gene sequence: CDR1 MNHEY, CDR2 SVGAGI. The CDR3 contains 15 residues. V dropped 4 bases and J dropped 2 bases, with 14 bases sitting between them. DNA for the CDR3: TGTGCCAGCAGTTCCGGGGGCCGCTATCAAGAGACCCAGTACTTC. Translation: CASSSGGRYQETQYF.

The V gene is TRBV20-1, the J gene TRBJ1-2; perhaps TRBD1 as D (5 bases). Germline lookup yields CDR1 DFQATT and CDR2 SNEGSKA (reference sequence). The CDR3 has 13 residues. V lost 5 bases and J lost 2, with 12 bases in between. The CDR3 loop is CSASDTTNYGYTF. In DNA form, the CDR3 reads TGCAGTGCTTCGGACACTACGAACTATGGCTACACCTTC.

The chain carries TRBV4-1 and TRBJ1-4; TRBD1 is a possible D gene (5 bases). In germline, CDR1 is MGHRA, CDR2 YSYEKL. This CDR3 comprises 16 residues. The ends were cut back, 3 bases at V and 1 base at J, with 12 bases in the middle. The DNA of the CDR3 is TGCGCCAGCAGCCAGCGGGGGGTGGTAACTAATGAAAAACTGTTTTTT. It specifies CASSQRGVVTNEKLFF.

The chain joins TRBV4-1 to TRBJ2-7, with D perhaps TRBD1 or TRBD2 (5 bases each). In germline, CDR1 is MGHRA, CDR2 YSYEKL. The CDR3 has 13 residues. V lost 3 bases and J 7 bases, leaving 13 bases between the germline ends. This chain's CDR3 is CASSQEVGREQYF. As DNA, the CDR3 is TGCGCCAGCAGCCAGGAGGTGGGGCGGGAGCAGTACTTC.

This chain links TRBV20-1 with TRBJ2-1; a possible D gene is TRBD2 (5 bases). Trimming took off 5 bases at V and 7 bases at J, with 12 bases between the two ends. The CDR3 covers 12 residues. Looked up from germline, CDR1 is DFQATT and CDR2 is SNEGSKA (reference sequence). CDR3 amino acids: CSARVTGNEQFF. The CDR3 nucleotides are TGCAGTGCTCGGGTAACGGGAAATGAGCAGTTCTTC.

This clonotype was seen a handful of times. The genes are TRBV19 and TRBJ2-3; 9 nucleotides match TRBD1. This CDR3 region has 15 residues. Germline trimming cut 6 bases from V and 5 bases from J; bases unmatched to any gene: 9. CDR1 is LNHDA, CDR2 SQIVND, per germline (reference sequence). The CDR3 sequence: CASSIPGTGKDTQYF. The CDR3, as DNA: TGTGCCAGTAGCATTCCGGGGACAGGGAAAGATACGCAGTATTTT.

This clonotype was detected only once. The rearrangement links TRBV30 to TRBJ2-5; D remains unclear. Deletions cut 2 bases from V and 5 bases from J, with 15 bases between. In germline, CDR1 is GTSNPN, CDR2 SVGIG (reference sequence). This CDR3 is built from 14 residues. The DNA for the CDR3 is TGTGCCTGGAGTAAGAAGCCCTTACCGGAGACCCAGTACTTC. Translated, it gives CAWSKKPLPETQYF.

The J gene is TRBJ2-3, the V gene TRBV11-2, with D maybe TRBD2 (6 bases). Looked up from germline, CDR1 is SGHAT and CDR2 is FQNNGV. The CDR3 runs to 13 residues. Deletions cut 7 bases from V and 1 base from J, with 9 bases between. Written as DNA, the CDR3 is TGTGCCAGCACCCCGGGGGGCACAGATACGCAGTATTTT. It translates to CASTPGGTDTQYF. The variable domain in full, with the rest retrieved from reference TRBV11-2 and TRBJ2-3, is EAGVAQSPRYKIIEKRQSVAFWCNPISGHATLYWYQQILGQGPKLLIQFQNNGVVDDSQLPKDRFSAERLKGVDSTLKIQPAKLEDSAVYLCASTPGGTDTQYFGPGTRLTVL.